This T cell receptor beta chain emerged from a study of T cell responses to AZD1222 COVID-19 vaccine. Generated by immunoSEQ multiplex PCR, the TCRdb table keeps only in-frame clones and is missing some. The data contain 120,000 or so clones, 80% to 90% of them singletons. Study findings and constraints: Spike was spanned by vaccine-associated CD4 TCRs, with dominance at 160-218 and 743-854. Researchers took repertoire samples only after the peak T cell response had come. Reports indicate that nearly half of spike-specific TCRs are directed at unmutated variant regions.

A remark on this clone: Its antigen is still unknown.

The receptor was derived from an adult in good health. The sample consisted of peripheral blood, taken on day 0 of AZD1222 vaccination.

CDR3 nucleotides: TGTGCCAGTAGTGAGGGACCACTTCCCTACAATGAGCAGTTCTTC. Its translation is CASSEGPLPYNEQFF. The chain couples TRBV19 to TRBJ2-1; D possibly uses TRBD1 or TRBD2 (5 bases each). V was pared by 5 bases and J by 2 bases, with 13 bases between. Germline CDR1 reads LNHDA; CDR2 reads SQIVND (reference sequence). This CDR3 has 15 amino acids.